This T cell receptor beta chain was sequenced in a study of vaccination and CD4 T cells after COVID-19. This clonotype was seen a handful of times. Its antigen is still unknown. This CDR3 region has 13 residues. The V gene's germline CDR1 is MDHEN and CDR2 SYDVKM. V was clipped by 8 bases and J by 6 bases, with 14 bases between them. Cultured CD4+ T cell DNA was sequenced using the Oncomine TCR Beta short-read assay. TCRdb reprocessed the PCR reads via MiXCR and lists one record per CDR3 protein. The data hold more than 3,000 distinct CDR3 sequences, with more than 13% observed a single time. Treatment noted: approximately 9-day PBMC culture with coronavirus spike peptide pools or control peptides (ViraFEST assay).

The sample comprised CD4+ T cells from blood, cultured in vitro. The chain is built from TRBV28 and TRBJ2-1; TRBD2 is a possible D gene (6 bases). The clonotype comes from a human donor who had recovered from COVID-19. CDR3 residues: CASDTGTVNEQFF. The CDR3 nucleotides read TGTGCCAGCGATACCGGGACTGTCAATGAGCAGTTCTTC.